The source of this T cell receptor beta chain is a study of cytomegalovirus exposure and HLA in healthy donors. The CDR3 spans 13 residues. CDR1 and CDR2 (germline): LNHDA, SQIVND (reference sequence). The V gene lost 7 bases and the J gene lost 3 bases, with 12 bases spanning the gap. PCR was performed using 60 Vbeta and 13 Jbeta primers. Some clones are missing from TCRdb's copy, which holds only in-frame ones; the method was immunoSEQ multiplex PCR. The table includes about 120,000 clones, roughly 75% detected once. A word on this clone: Its antigen is undetermined.

Findings of the study overall: The study designated 150 or so TCR beta chains cytomegalovirus-associated. Versus the 666-donor mean, an Asian-associated ancestry cluster reportedly showed fewer N-insertions in a later analysis. Later analysis placed DRB1 highest and HLA-C lowest in TCR association rates, which differed by HLA locus.

The specimen was PBMCs. The rearrangement uses TRBV19 and TRBJ1-1; the D is unclear. The receptor was isolated from a woman aged 45-59 years in good health and CMV-seronegative. The DNA of the CDR3 is TGTGCCAGTATTCTGGCTGCGGACACTGAAGCTTTCTTT. Encoded protein: CASILAADTEAFF.